Following are 2 T cell receptor beta chains from one sample sequenced in a study of cytomegalovirus exposure and HLA in healthy donors. PCR used 60 Vbeta primers and 13 Jbeta primers. Produced via immunoSEQ multiplex PCR; TCRdb's table is partial and in-frame only. The table shows 90,000 to 140,000 clones, with about 78% occurring only once. The sequenced sample was PBMCs. The receptor set was obtained from a young man in good health and CMV-seronegative.

The chain recombines TRBV7-9 with TRBJ1-1; TRBD1 is a possible D gene (6 bases). This CDR3 contains 14 residues. The V gene lost 5 bases and the J gene lost 5 bases, with 15 bases spanning the gap. Germline V gene sequence: CDR1 SEHNR, CDR2 FQNEAQ (reference sequence). This chain's CDR3 is CASSQGIGVTEAFF. The CDR3 coding sequence is TGTGCCAGCAGCCAGGGGATAGGGGTAACTGAAGCTTTCTTT.

Written as DNA, the CDR3 is TGTGCCAGCAGCTTACGATTTCAGGGGGCGCGGGGGGCCAACGTCCTGACTTTC. This gives the protein CASSLRFQGARGANVLTF. V is TRBV7-9 and J is TRBJ2-6, with 8 bases that match TRBD1. V was pared by 2 bases and J by 4 bases, with 10 bases of the junction left unmatched. Germline V gene lookup returns CDR1 SEHNR and CDR2 FQNEAQ (reference sequence). The CDR3 sequence is 18 residues long.